This T cell receptor beta chain was sequenced during a study of blood T cell repertoires in COVID-19 (dated by TCRdb to 2018 to 2020). About the study as a whole: Samples from collaborators originated in the United States, Italy and Spain and spanned both the acute and convalescent phases of COVID-19. The material from the prospective study consisted of cDNA or gDNA derived from T cells, B-cell-depleted T cells, or PBMCs. Subjects who had been exposed to COVID-19, were actively infected with it, or had recovered from it provided the deeply sampled blood TCRbeta repertoires that made up the dataset. A freely available public database, intended as a resource for researchers studying the immune response to SARS-CoV-2, is where the repertoires were released. Samples were obtained from the ongoing ImmuneRACE study (first 160 participants) and from about 1,300 subjects provided by 6 global collaborators. The sample metadata nearly always contained a de-identified subject ID, COVID-19 status, age in years and sex. HLA class I and class II types, where available, came from metadata supplied by the sample provider rather than from assay-based typing. What the study reported, not specific to this receptor: How much clinical and demographic metadata was included differed by source and by participant, and the metadata was provided uncurated.

This clone was seen just once. The target of this receptor is not known. The record has no base qualities; no much larger clone is one base away. TCRbeta CDR3 regions were amplified from genomic DNA by means of the immunoSEQ Assay, a bias-controlled multiplex PCR. Processing in the source paper ran as follows. Within the assay, amplification of reference gene primers was used to estimate how many nucleated cells each sample contained. To quantify the absolute abundance of each unique TCRbeta CDR3 rearrangement, sequence reads were collapsed and filtered. Productive Simpson clonality was computed per sample as the square root of Simpson's diversity index over productive rearrangements. TCRdb obtained this table from immuneACCESS and retained in-frame rearrangements with V and J assigned. These tables miss some clones; where compared with another copy, unresolved V genes account for less than half of the shortfall, and the remainder is unexplained. V, J and clone size derive from that table, while D and trimming were established from the DNA sequence. The sample table shows 20,000 to 30,000 clones, and roughly 84% are seen once. 30% to 40% of the sample is taken by the ten largest.

Taken from cysteine to phenylalanine, the CDR3 has 12 residues. The CDR3 DNA has 36 bases and is translated from base 1. V is reduced by 5 bases and J by 14 bases, leaving a spacing of 18 bases between them. CDR1 and CDR2 are read off the germline V gene as MNHEY and SVGAGI. Collaborating institutions collected whole blood in K2EDTA tubes following their own protocols. For TCRbeta analysis, collaborators shipped samples in one of three forms: frozen whole blood, isolated PBMCs, or DNA extracted from either of those sample types. The clonotype was recovered from a human donor in a cohort sampled during active COVID-19. The sequenced material came from peripheral blood. The chain joins TRBV6-5 to TRBJ1-2, with an unclear D gene assignment. The CDR3 here reads CASSPVAVRWTF. The DNA is as follows: TGTGCCAGCAGTCCTGTTGCGGTACGTTGGACCTTC.